A single TCR beta chain is shown here with its context. The data were taken from a study of OX40 agonist ivuxolimab in advanced cancers. Across the study: Dose-escalation subjects each had hepatocellular carcinoma, melanoma, renal cell or head and neck cancer.

Profiling relied on immunoSEQ multiplex PCR, and the TCRdb table lists in-frame clones only, not all of them. The sample records roughly 26,000 clones, more than 70% being singletons. V lost 6 bases and J 2 bases, leaving 15 bases between the germline ends. The CDR3 loop spans 15 amino acids. CDR1 is LGHNA, CDR2 YSLEER, per germline. The chain employs TRBV4-3 and TRBJ2-3; D is perhaps TRBD2 (5 bases). The source material was CD4+ or CD8+ T cells sorted from blood, sampled in a trial of the OX40 agonist ivuxolimab. The clonotype was recovered from an adult with an advanced solid tumor such as melanoma, head and neck, liver or kidney cancer. CDR3 loop: CASSPLTSDTDTQYF. Written as DNA, the CDR3 is TGCGCCAGCAGTCCCCTTACTAGTGACACAGATACGCAGTATTTT.